A single sample is the source of the 20 T cell receptor beta chains below, sequenced in a study of control samples from healthy donors and cancer patients. The repertoire was sequenced with immunoSEQ multiplex PCR; TCRdb's copy has only in-frame clones and lacks some. Of around 75,000 clones in the sample, roughly 92% were seen once. Sequencing was done on a sample of blood. Every receptor here comes from a woman between 55 and 75 years old in good health.

V and J are TRBV28 and TRBJ1-3, with D perhaps matching TRBD1 (5 bases). The germline gives CDR1 MDHEN, CDR2 SYDVKM. The CDR3 extends over 15 amino acids. CDR3 DNA sequence: TGTGCGGGTCGGGACGGAGGAATCTCTGGAAACACCATATATTTT. Translated: CAGRDGGISGNTIYF.

This rearrangement joins TRBV27 to TRBJ2-3, with 10 bases lining up with TRBD1. The CDR3 runs to 15 residues. V was pared by 4 bases and J by 4 bases, with 5 bases of the junction left unmatched. The germline V gene has CDR1 MNHEY and CDR2 SMNVEV (reference sequence). The CDR3 protein is CASSSYGQGADTQYF. CDR3 sequence (DNA): TGTGCCAGCAGTTCATACGGACAGGGGGCAGATACGCAGTATTTT.

The V call is TRBV28, the J call TRBJ1-2, with a possible D match to TRBD1 (5 bases). This CDR3 contains 17 residues. The V gene lost 5 bases and the J gene lost 5 bases, with 24 bases spanning the gap. The germline V gene has CDR1 MDHEN and CDR2 SYDVKM. This chain's CDR3 is CASSTPEASQGIYGYTF. In DNA form, the CDR3 reads TGTGCCAGCAGTACACCCGAAGCCTCCCAGGGTATTTATGGCTACACCTTC.

The chain has TRBV4-2 and TRBJ1-3; D unclear. The CDR3 is 15 amino acids. Germline CDR1 is LGHNA and CDR2 is YNFKEQ. Trimming removed 0 bases at V and 0 bases at J, with 6 bases between. Written as DNA, the CDR3 is TGTGCCAGCAGCCAAGATCAGAGCTCTGGAAACACCATATATTTT. This translates into CASSQDQSSGNTIYF.

The chain is built from TRBV6-5 and TRBJ1-5, with 10 bases that match TRBD1. Germline loops: CDR1 MNHEY, CDR2 SVGAGI. Germline trimming cut 7 bases from V and 9 bases from J; bases unmatched to any gene: 9. There are 14 residues in the CDR3. CDR3 amino acids: CASKPGQGGLPQHF. The CDR3 DNA follows: TGTGCCAGCAAGCCCGGACAGGGGGGATTGCCCCAGCATTTT.

The J gene is TRBJ2-1, the V gene TRBV4-2; 13 nucleotides agree with TRBD2. The junction had 6 bases not matched to a gene; V was cut back by 5 bases and J by 8 bases. The CDR3 extends over 15 amino acids. Germline V gene lookup returns CDR1 LGHNA and CDR2 YNFKEQ. Written as DNA, the CDR3 is TGTGCCAGCAGCGCCACTAGCGGGAGGGGGGATGAGCAGTTCTTC. Its protein is CASSATSGRGDEQFF.

The table lists this clone with a count of one. The chain couples TRBV4-2 to TRBJ2-2, with unresolved D. The CDR3 spans 14 residues. Trimming cost V 4 bases and J 6 bases, with 12 bases left between them. CDR1 is LGHNA, CDR2 YNFKEQ, per germline. The CDR3 nucleotides read TGTGCCAGCAGCCCGTCAATTATATCCGGGGAGCTGTTTTTT. This encodes CASSPSIISGELFF.

The V call is TRBV19, the J call TRBJ1-5; tentatively, D is TRBD1 (5 bases). The germline V and J ends were trimmed by 8 bases and 0 bases, with 14 bases remaining between them. The CDR3 runs to 15 residues. Germline assignment: CDR1 LNHDA and CDR2 SQIVND (reference sequence). CDR3 region: CASHGGSYSNQPQHF. CDR3 nucleotide sequence: TGTGCCAGTCACGGGGGGTCGTATAGCAATCAGCCCCAGCATTTT.

Comments on this clone: Germline is not matched at one junction end, which may reflect a read error. The identical CDR3 is also encoded by other nucleotide sequences in the sample. The rearrangement joins TRBV10-3 to TRBJ1-2, with 7 bases fitting TRBD1. This CDR3 region has 16 residues. The germline V gene has CDR1 ENHRY and CDR2 SYGVKD. The CDR3: CASGGGRGSRNYGYTF. Here the CDR3 DNA reads TGTGCCTCCGGTGGGGGCAGGGGGTCCCGTAACTATGGTTACACCTTC.

CDR3 bases: TGTGCCAGCAAACGACTAGCGGGAGTTGGCAGTGAGCAGTTCTTC. This encodes CASKRLAGVGSEQFF. The V and J genes are TRBV5-6 and TRBJ2-1, with 12 positions matching TRBD2. This CDR3 has 15 residues. J was trimmed by 9 bases and V by 6 bases; bases with no gene match: 10. In germline, CDR1 is SGHDT, CDR2 YYEEEE.

The chain links TRBV4-1 to TRBJ2-1; D not resolved. The CDR3 runs to 16 residues. Trimming pared 4 bases from V and 0 bases from J, leaving 13 bases between. Germline loops: CDR1 MGHRA, CDR2 YSYEKL. The CDR3 spells CASSRFNFFSYNEQFF. The CDR3, as DNA: TGCGCCAGCAGCCGATTCAACTTTTTCTCCTACAATGAGCAGTTCTTC.

The V gene is TRBV28, the J gene TRBJ1-2, with a possible D match to TRBD1 (5 bases). V was trimmed by 4 bases and J by 8 bases, leaving 11 bases between them. Germline V CDR1 and CDR2: MDHEN, SYDVKM. The CDR3 runs 12 residues. The CDR3 here is CASSYQGRGYTF. The CDR3 DNA is TGTGCCAGCAGTTACCAGGGACGGGGCTACACCTTC.

The chain links TRBV6-5 to TRBJ1-6, with D perhaps TRBD1 (6 bases). From germline, CDR1 is MNHEY and CDR2 SVGAGI. This CDR3 region has 14 residues. Deletions cut 7 bases from V and 8 bases from J, with 15 bases between. CDR3 sequence: CASTQGKGYSPLHF. As DNA, the CDR3 is TGTGCCAGCACCCAGGGGAAAGGGTATTCACCCCTCCACTTT.

The J gene is TRBJ2-7, the V gene TRBV30; 7 bases are shared with TRBD2. The germline CDR1 and CDR2 sequences are GTSNPN and SVGIG (reference sequence). The J segment lost 5 bases and the V segment lost 1 base, leaving 8 bases of the junction unmatched. This CDR3 has 14 residues. CDR3 loop: CAWSAGMGGDEQYF. The CDR3 DNA reads TGTGCCTGGAGTGCAGGGATGGGGGGGGACGAGCAGTACTTC.

The sample holds one count of this clone. V usage is TRBV6-2 or TRBV6-3 and J usage is TRBJ2-1; D is perhaps TRBD2 (6 bases). The CDR3 length is 14 residues. Germline V CDR1 and CDR2: MNHEY, SVGEGT. Trimming left V 6 bases short and J 6 bases short, with 15 bases between. The CDR3 nucleotides are TGTGCCAGCAGCTCTCCTAGCGTCCGCAATGAGCAGTTCTTC. As protein: CASSSPSVRNEQFF.

The chain carries TRBV2 and TRBJ1-2; unclear D gene. The CDR3 runs to 14 residues. CDR1 is SNHLY and CDR2 is FYNNEI in the germline V gene. Trimming left V 5 bases short and J 8 bases short, with 18 bases between. Written as DNA, the CDR3 is TGTGCCAGCAGTTTGGGCTTCGGTTCGGACGGCTACACCTTC. Translation: CASSLGFGSDGYTF.

The rearrangement links TRBV2 to TRBJ1-6; a weak D match, TRBD1 (5 bases). The V end lost 7 bases, the J end lost 1 base, and 17 bases lay between the germline ends. CDR1 and CDR2 from the germline V gene are SNHLY and FYNNEI. This CDR3 region has 17 residues. CDR3 bases: TGTGCCAGCACCCCTGAGTGGGGGGTGTCCTATAATTCACCCCTCCACTTT. It yields the protein CASTPEWGVSYNSPLHF.

The CDR3 nucleotides read TGTGCCAGCAGCCAGGGACAGGGGTATAATTCACCCCTCCACTTT. Protein product: CASSQGQGYNSPLHF. The chain carries TRBV28 and TRBJ1-6, with 10 bases lining up with TRBD1. The CDR3 is made up of 15 amino acids. Germline assignment: CDR1 MDHEN and CDR2 SYDVKM. After removal of 6 bases from V and 4 bases from J, the junction contained 3 bases not matched to a gene.

In the case of this clone: The sample carries other DNA sequences with the same CDR3. V and J are TRBV5-1 and TRBJ1-6; D is unresolved. The CDR3 length is 14 residues. Germline CDR1 and CDR2: SGHRS and YFSETQ. Trimming took off 0 bases at V and 4 bases at J, with 5 bases between the two ends. In DNA, the CDR3 is TGCGCCAGCAGCTTGGGTCAGTATAATTCACCCCTCCACTTT. It encodes CASSLGQYNSPLHF.

This clone has a handful of counts. CDR3 sequence reads: CASSLADRVLDRYGYTF. In DNA form, the CDR3 reads TGTGCCAGCAGCTTGGCGGACAGGGTATTGGACAGATATGGCTACACCTTC. The chain carries TRBV5-8 and TRBJ1-2; 8 bases agree with TRBD1. CDR1 SGHTS and CDR2 YDEGEE come from the germline V gene. The J segment lost 5 bases and the V segment lost 0 bases, leaving 12 bases of the junction unmatched. This CDR3 is built from 17 residues.